Below are 14 T cell receptor beta chains sequenced from a single sample in a study of blood T cells in healthy people across ages. For the second PCR, which ran for about 6 to 11 cycles, a sample-barcoded 5' primer and a J-beta primer mix were used. TCRdb re-called the 5' RACE reads through MiXCR, storing one row per CDR3 protein. The sample carries about 810,000 distinct CDR3 sequences, 30% to 45% recorded once. Sample: blood. The receptors here all came from a man between 18 and 29 years old in good health.

The CDR3 coding sequence is TGTGCCAGCAATATAGGTCGTAATCAGCCCCAGCATTTT. Amino acid sequence: CASNIGRNQPQHF. V usage is TRBV12-3 or TRBV12-4 and J usage is TRBJ1-5; D is undetermined. Trimming cost V 7 bases and J 4 bases, with 11 bases left between them. The CDR3 runs to 13 residues.

This clonotype came up a few times. This sequence joins TRBV7-2 and TRBJ1-1; D unclear. This CDR3 region has 13 residues. Trimming removed 2 bases at V and 5 bases at J, with 9 bases between. CDR1 and CDR2 from the germline V gene are SGHTA and FQGNSA. The CDR3 protein is CASSLRTGTEAFF. The CDR3 region has the DNA TGTGCCAGCAGCTTACGGACCGGGACTGAAGCTTTCTTT.

The chain links TRBV12-3 or TRBV12-4 to TRBJ2-3; 9 nucleotides match TRBD1. The CDR3 is 17 residues long. V dropped 2 bases and J dropped 11; count of bases not matched to a gene: 17. The CDR3 DNA reads as TGTGCCAGCAGTTTATACCCACAGGGGGCTAGAAAAGATGTGCAGTATTTT. It codes for CASSLYPQGARKDVQYF.

This clonotype has a handful of counts. The chain links TRBV7-2 to TRBJ1-2; tentatively, D is TRBD1 (5 bases). CDR1 SGHTA and CDR2 FQGNSA come from the germline V gene. V was clipped by 5 bases and J by 3 bases, with 13 bases between them. The CDR3 has 14 residues. The chain's CDR3 is CASSPPGAHYGYTF. In DNA, the CDR3 is TGTGCCAGCAGCCCCCCCGGGGCCCACTATGGCTACACCTTC. Full variable domain (outside the CDR3, taken from reference TRBV7-2 and TRBJ1-2): GAGVSQSPSNKVTEKGKDVELRCDPISGHTALYWYRQSLGQGLEFLIYFQGNSAPDKSGLPSDRFSAERTGGSVSTLTIQRTQQEDSAVYLCASSPPGAHYGYTFGSGTRLTVV.

This clonotype appeared a few times. The CDR3 bases are TGTGCCAGCAGTGAAGGGCAAACGAACACTGAAGCTTTCTTT. Protein: CASSEGQTNTEAFF. The rearrangement joins TRBV2 to TRBJ1-1, with D hard to call. This CDR3 has 14 amino acids. The germline V and J ends were trimmed by 1 base and 1 base, with 7 bases remaining between them. Germline loops: CDR1 SNHLY, CDR2 FYNNEI. Based on the CDR3 plus reference TRBV2 and TRBJ1-1, the full variable domain is EPEVTQTPSHQVTQMGQEVILRCVPISNHLYFYWYRQILGQKVEFLVSFYNNEISEKSEIFDDQFSVERPDGSNFTLKIRSTKLEDSAMYFCASSEGQTNTEAFFGQGTRLTVV.

This clonotype has more than one count but fewer than ten. This rearrangement joins TRBV20-1 to TRBJ1-3; D might be TRBD1 (5 bases). V was shortened by 4 bases and J by 1 base, with 11 bases between the two germline ends. This CDR3 is 14 amino acids long. CDR1 and CDR2 from the germline V gene are DFQATT and SNEGSKA (reference sequence). This chain's CDR3 is CSAIWGRSGNTIYF. In DNA, the CDR3 is TGCAGTGCTATCTGGGGACGGTCTGGAAACACCATATATTTT.

About this clonotype: Its ends do not fully match the called genes, so a read error is possible. The CDR3 loop reads CACSTRTSGGGFSTDTQYF. The DNA of the CDR3 is TGTGCCTGCAGCACTCGGACTAGCGGGGGCGGCTTTAGCACAGATACGCAGTATTTT. This rearrangement joins TRBV7-2 to TRBJ2-3; TRBD2 agrees at 13 bases. CDR3 length: 19 residues. Germline V gene lookup returns CDR1 SGHTA and CDR2 FQGNSA.

This chain uses TRBV28 with TRBJ2-5, with TRBD2 matching 7 bases. This CDR3 comprises 15 residues. The J segment lost 3 bases and the V segment lost 7 bases, leaving 11 bases of the junction unmatched. Germline-derived CDR1 and CDR2 are MDHEN and SYDVKM. The chain's CDR3 is CASTLREGEEETQYF. CDR3 nucleotides: TGTGCCAGCACCCTAAGGGAGGGAGAGGAAGAGACCCAGTACTTC.

The chain uses TRBV6-5 and TRBJ1-5; 9 bases are a match to TRBD1. CDR1 is MNHEY, CDR2 SVGAGI, per germline. This CDR3 comprises 14 residues. Losses at the gene ends were 2 bases for V and 6 bases for J; bases not matched to a gene: 2. The CDR3: CASSYGTGSQPQHF. The CDR3 DNA sequence: TGTGCCAGCAGTTACGGGACAGGGTCTCAGCCCCAGCATTTT.

This clonotype was observed many times. The rearrangement joins TRBV4-2 to TRBJ2-7; 7 bases line up with TRBD1. This CDR3 has 14 amino acids. Germline V gene data show CDR1 as LGHNA and CDR2 as YNFKEQ. J lost 3 bases, V lost 4 bases, and 6 bases had no gene match. The CDR3 is CASSRNRDSYEQYF. CDR3 nucleotides: TGTGCCAGCAGCCGAAACCGGGACAGCTACGAGCAGTACTTC.

The CDR3 DNA reads TGTGCCAGCAGGCAGGGGTCCCAGCCCCAGCATTTT. This codes for CASRQGSQPQHF. The J gene is TRBJ1-5, the V gene TRBV6-5, with D possibly matching TRBD1 (6 bases). The CDR3 is 12 residues long. Germline CDR1 reads MNHEY; CDR2 reads SVGAGI. The ends were cut back, 6 bases at V and 7 bases at J, with 10 bases in the middle.

This clonotype has just a few counts. The V call is TRBV27, the J call TRBJ1-5; TRBD1 is a possible D gene (5 bases). This CDR3 has 15 amino acids. CDR1 is MNHEY and CDR2 is SMNVEV in the germline V gene (reference sequence). V dropped 0 bases and J dropped 2 bases, with 8 bases sitting between them. CDR3 region: CASSLSGVGNQPQHF. The CDR3 DNA follows: TGTGCCAGCAGTTTATCGGGGGTTGGCAATCAGCCCCAGCATTTT.

The J gene is TRBJ2-7, the V gene TRBV7-9; tentatively, D is TRBD1 or TRBD2 (5 bases each). The CDR3 runs to 13 residues. V lost 6 bases to trimming and J lost 7 bases, with 16 bases between them. Germline CDR1 is SEHNR and CDR2 is FQNEAQ (reference sequence). The DNA of the CDR3 is TGTGCCAGCAGATCCCTGAGGGGTCAAGAGCAGTACTTC. The encoded protein is CASRSLRGQEQYF.

This clonotype has more than one count but fewer than ten. The chain carries TRBV19 and TRBJ2-5; D is unclear. Trimming pared 5 bases from V and 2 bases from J, leaving 9 bases between. The V gene's germline CDR1 is LNHDA and CDR2 SQIVND (reference sequence). The length of the CDR3 is 13 residues. CDR3 residues: CASSFTVQETQYF. The CDR3 DNA follows: TGTGCCAGTAGTTTTACGGTTCAAGAGACCCAGTACTTC. The full variable domain, with the rest looked up from reference TRBV19 and TRBJ2-5, is DGGITQSPKYLFRKEGQNVTLSCEQNLNHDAMYWYRQDPGQGLRLIYYSQIVNDFQKGDIAEGYSVSREKKESFPLTVTSAQKNPTAFYLCASSFTVQETQYFGPGTRLLVL.